These 2 T cell receptor beta chains were sequenced from one sample in a study of Graves' ophthalmopathy and Graves' hyperthyroidism. Beta-chain TCR CDR3 regions were amplified from RNA transcripts. HTBI-primed first-round RT-PCR preceded second-round multiplex PCR. TCRdb passed the multiplex PCR reads through MiXCR, listing each CDR3 protein once. The sample includes about 150,000 distinct CDR3 sequences, more than 30% of them seen just once. The sequenced sample consisted of peripheral blood. The receptor set was obtained from a woman aged 40-49 years with Graves' ophthalmopathy.

The gene calls are TRBV12-3 or TRBV12-4 and TRBJ2-7, with 8 bases identical to TRBD2. After removal of 7 bases from V and 5 bases from J, the junction contained 10 bases not matched to a gene. The CDR3 has 14 amino acids. CDR3 amino acids: CASTEVGLADEQYF. The CDR3, as DNA: TGTGCCAGCACCGAGGTCGGACTAGCTGACGAGCAGTACTTC.

In this sample, this clonotype turned up many times. The chain joins TRBV6-5 to TRBJ2-7, with no clear D. The CDR3 has 13 amino acids. V gave up 11 bases and J gave up 5 bases, with 19 bases separating them. From germline, CDR1 is MNHEY and CDR2 SVGAGI. The CDR3 loop is CAVRTEPFDEQYF. The DNA for the CDR3 is TGTGCCGTTAGGACGGAGCCCTTTGACGAGCAGTACTTC.